A selection of T cell receptor beta chains follows, all from one sample in a study of T cell responses to AZD1222 COVID-19 vaccine. The table came from immunoSEQ multiplex PCR; TCRdb's copy has only in-frame clones and leaves some out. The repertoire includes 150,000 or so clones, around nine tenths of them detected once, and less than 3% sits in the top ten. Material: peripheral blood, obtained on day 0 of AZD1222 vaccination. The receptor source for this set is an adult in good health. Each CDR3 is given with its conserved first and last residue. The order of the fields is clone size, J gene, V gene, D gene, CDR3 DNA, CDR3 protein. A D gene is named only where the DNA matches it firmly. Size is stated for part of the rows, as once, few or many counts, or as a class when the clone is expanded.

size: -
J: TRBJ1-2
V: TRBV30
D: -
DNA: TGTGCCGTCGGGGGCCTTGGCTACACCTTC
CDR3: CAVGGLGYTF

size: -
J: TRBJ1-1
V: TRBV19
D: -
DNA: TGTGCCAGTAGTAATGACGGTCACACTGAAGCTTTCTTT
CDR3: CASSNDGHTEAFF

size: -
J: TRBJ1-2
V: TRBV2
D: TRBD1
DNA: TGTGCCAGCAGCGAGGAGACAGGGGCGGTTGGCTACACCTTC
CDR3: CASSEETGAVGYTF

size: -
J: TRBJ1-6
V: TRBV28
D: TRBD1
DNA: TGTGCCAGCAGTCAGACCGGGACAGTTAATTCACCCCTCCACTTT
CDR3: CASSQTGTVNSPLHF

size: -
J: TRBJ1-3
V: TRBV14
D: -
DNA: TGTGCCAGCAGCCAACGCTTCGTCAGCTCTGGAAACACCATATATTTT
CDR3: CASSQRFVSSGNTIYF

size: -
J: TRBJ1-1
V: TRBV6-6
D: -
DNA: TGTGCCAGCAGTAGGGCGCGACAGACCATGAACACTGAAGCTTTCTTT
CDR3: CASSRARQTMNTEAFF

size: -
J: TRBJ2-1
V: TRBV6-5
D: TRBD2
DNA: TGTGCCAGCAGTTCAGGGACTAGCGGGAGGGGGTCTGAGCAGTTCTTC
CDR3: CASSSGTSGRGSEQFF

size: -
J: TRBJ1-1
V: TRBV29-1
D: -
DNA: TGCAGCGTTGAAGGGCAGGGTAACACTGAAGCTTTCTTT
CDR3: CSVEGQGNTEAFF

size: -
J: TRBJ1-5
V: TRBV7-8
D: TRBD1
DNA: TGTGCCAGCGCCAGGGGGGGCAATCAGCCCCAGCATTTT
CDR3: CASARGGNQPQHF

size: few
J: TRBJ2-1
V: TRBV7-6
D: TRBD2
DNA: TGTGCCAGCAGCTTAAGGTCTAGCGGGAGCGGGTACAATGAGCAGTTCTTC
CDR3: CASSLRSSGSGYNEQFF

size: -
J: TRBJ2-7
V: TRBV12-3/TRBV12-4
D: -
DNA: TGTGCCAGCAGCTTTACGGACGAGCAGTACTTC
CDR3: CASSFTDEQYF

size: -
J: TRBJ2-6
V: TRBV2
D: TRBD1
DNA: TGTGCCAGCAGGGCCGGGACAGGTAGCTCTGGGGCCAACGTCCTGACTTTC
CDR3: CASRAGTGSSGANVLTF

size: -
J: TRBJ1-1
V: TRBV10-3
D: -
DNA: TGTGCCATCAGTGAGTCCATATCGGGGAACACTGAAGCTTTCTTT
CDR3: CAISESISGNTEAFF

size: -
J: TRBJ2-2
V: TRBV14
D: TRBD1
DNA: TGTGCCAGCAGCCAAGGGGCAGGGGGCACCGGGGAGCTGTTTTTT
CDR3: CASSQGAGGTGELFF

size: -
J: TRBJ2-3
V: TRBV15
D: -
DNA: TGTGCCACCAGCAGAGCATGGGACGGACCCTTCGTCCATACGCAGTATTTT
CDR3: CATSRAWDGPFVHTQYF

size: -
J: TRBJ1-3
V: TRBV3-1/TRBV3-2
D: -
DNA: TGTGCCAGCAGCCAAGCCATCGACCCCTCTGGAAACACCATATATTTT
CDR3: CASSQAIDPSGNTIYF

size: -
J: TRBJ1-1
V: TRBV19
D: -
DNA: TGTGCCAGTACCAGTCTTCAGGGCGTGAGCACTGAAGCTTTCTTT
CDR3: CASTSLQGVSTEAFF

size: -
J: TRBJ2-3
V: TRBV3-1/TRBV3-2
D: -
DNA: TGTGCCAGCAGCCAAGGGCTAGCGACAGATACGCAGTATTTT
CDR3: CASSQGLATDTQYF

size: -
J: TRBJ1-2
V: TRBV2
D: -
DNA: TGTGCCAGCAGTGAAGGTGGGGTCGGTTATAACTATGGCTACACCTTC
CDR3: CASSEGGVGYNYGYTF

size: -
J: TRBJ2-3
V: TRBV12-3/TRBV12-4
D: -
DNA: TGTGCCAGCAGTTTTAGCGGCGAGGGTACGCAGTATTTT
CDR3: CASSFSGEGTQYF

size: -
J: TRBJ2-1
V: TRBV3-1/TRBV3-2
D: -
DNA: TGTGCCAGCAGCCAAGAGGGCGAGCCACGCCGGTTCTTC
CDR3: CASSQEGEPRRFF

size: -
J: TRBJ2-7
V: TRBV5-1
D: TRBD2
DNA: TGCGCCAGCAGCGGGGAGCTAGCGGGAGGTTTCTACGAGCAGTACTTC
CDR3: CASSGELAGGFYEQYF

size: -
J: TRBJ2-2
V: TRBV7-2
D: -
DNA: TGTGCCAGCAGCCTCTTCAAGGGACTCAACACCGGGGAGCTGTTTTTT
CDR3: CASSLFKGLNTGELFF

size: -
J: TRBJ2-2
V: TRBV5-4
D: TRBD2
DNA: TGTGCCAGCAGCCCAAGGACTAGACCCAAAGAGTCCGGGGAGCTGTTTTTT
CDR3: CASSPRTRPKESGELFF

size: -
J: TRBJ1-2
V: TRBV27
D: -
DNA: TGTGCCAGCAGTTCCAACCTTATTGTCTATGGCTACACCTTC
CDR3: CASSSNLIVYGYTF

size: -
J: TRBJ1-5
V: TRBV4-1
D: -
DNA: TGCGCCAGCAGCCAAGACCTGGGTTGGGGCAATCAGCCCCAGCATTTT
CDR3: CASSQDLGWGNQPQHF

size: -
J: TRBJ2-5
V: TRBV5-1
D: -
DNA: TGCGCCAGCAGCCCCCAAAAGGAAGGAGAGACCCAGTACTTC
CDR3: CASSPQKEGETQYF

size: -
J: TRBJ1-1
V: TRBV3-1/TRBV3-2
D: -
DNA: TGTGCCAGCAGCCAACTCGCGAACACTGAAGCTTTCTTT
CDR3: CASSQLANTEAFF

size: -
J: TRBJ2-7
V: TRBV5-4
D: -
DNA: TGTGCCAGCAGTTCCGACAGTACCTACGAGCAGTACTTC
CDR3: CASSSDSTYEQYF

size: -
J: TRBJ1-1
V: TRBV6-6
D: -
DNA: TGTGCCAGCAGTTCGATGAACACTGAAGCTTTCTTT
CDR3: CASSSMNTEAFF

size: -
J: TRBJ2-5
V: TRBV6-5
D: -
DNA: TGTGCCAGCAGCGCTAACCCCGGGACCGCCAGGACCCAGTACTTC
CDR3: CASSANPGTARTQYF

size: -
J: TRBJ2-5
V: TRBV12-3/TRBV12-4
D: -
DNA: TGTGCCAGCAGTTTAGGACGCAGAGAGACCCAGTACTTC
CDR3: CASSLGRRETQYF

size: -
J: TRBJ1-5
V: TRBV6-5
D: -
DNA: TGTGCCAGCAGTATTAGAGGGGAACAGCCCCAGCATTTT
CDR3: CASSIRGEQPQHF

size: -
J: TRBJ1-3
V: TRBV5-1
D: TRBD1
DNA: TGCGCCAGCAGCTCCCGGACAGGGATAGCTGGCACCATATATTTT
CDR3: CASSSRTGIAGTIYF

size: -
J: TRBJ2-1
V: TRBV27
D: -
DNA: TGTGCCAGCAGCCTCGGATTAGCAGAAAACAATGAGCAGTTCTTC
CDR3: CASSLGLAENNEQFF

size: -
J: TRBJ2-5
V: TRBV3-1/TRBV3-2
D: TRBD2
DNA: TGTGCCAGCAGCCAAGAGTTCGCGGGAGGATGGGAGACCCAGTACTTC
CDR3: CASSQEFAGGWETQYF

size: -
J: TRBJ2-1
V: TRBV5-1
D: -
DNA: TGCGCCAGCAGCTTGGTCCTCAATGAGCAGTTCTTC
CDR3: CASSLVLNEQFF

size: -
J: TRBJ1-2
V: TRBV6-1
D: -
DNA: TGTGCCAGCAGTGAGTGGGCCAGGGAAGGCATTTATGAGGGCTACACCTTC
CDR3: CASSEWAREGIYEGYTF

size: -
J: TRBJ2-3
V: TRBV7-9
D: -
DNA: TGTGCCAGCAGCCCGCGCGGGGATACGCAGTATTTT
CDR3: CASSPRGDTQYF

size: -
J: TRBJ1-1
V: TRBV28
D: -
DNA: TGTGCCAGCAGTTCTCCCGTCCCGGCTCGGTTCTCTGAAGCTTTCTTT
CDR3: CASSSPVPARFSEAFF

size: -
J: TRBJ2-6
V: TRBV5-1
D: TRBD1
DNA: TGCGCCAGCAGCATAACGGGACAGGGAATCTCTGGGGCCAACGTCCTGACTTTC
CDR3: CASSITGQGISGANVLTF

size: -
J: TRBJ2-1
V: TRBV5-6
D: -
DNA: TGTGCCAGCCACAATTGGGGCGGGTTGGGCAATGAGCAGTTCTTC
CDR3: CASHNWGGLGNEQFF

size: -
J: TRBJ1-1
V: TRBV18
D: -
DNA: TGTGCCAGCTCACCACCAGGGCGGGTAATTGAAGCTTTCTTT
CDR3: CASSPPGRVIEAFF

size: -
J: TRBJ1-5
V: TRBV11-2
D: -
DNA: TGTGCCAGCAGCTTAGACAGGGGTCGGCATCAGCCCCAGCATTTT
CDR3: CASSLDRGRHQPQHF

size: -
J: TRBJ1-2
V: TRBV5-4
D: -
DNA: TGTGCCAGCAGCCCGGAACAGGCTGGCTACACCTTC
CDR3: CASSPEQAGYTF

size: -
J: TRBJ2-7
V: TRBV4-2
D: -
DNA: TGTGCCAGCAGCCAAGAAGGGAGGTTGGCAGTTGAGCAGTACTTC
CDR3: CASSQEGRLAVEQYF

size: -
J: TRBJ1-1
V: TRBV11-3
D: -
DNA: TGTGCCAGCAGCTTAGGGGGAGACACTGAAGCTTTCTTT
CDR3: CASSLGGDTEAFF

size: -
J: TRBJ2-1
V: TRBV19
D: -
DNA: TGTGCCAGTAGTTCGATCAATGAGCAGTTCTTC
CDR3: CASSSINEQFF

size: -
J: TRBJ1-5
V: TRBV5-1
D: -
DNA: TGCGCCAGCAGCTTGGGGGGGACCTCTCAAGGGGGCAATCAGCCCCAGCATTTT
CDR3: CASSLGGTSQGGNQPQHF

size: -
J: TRBJ2-7
V: TRBV7-9
D: TRBD1
DNA: TGTGCCAGCAGCCTTCAGGGGGCTGCCCACGAGCAGTACTTC
CDR3: CASSLQGAAHEQYF

size: -
J: TRBJ1-3
V: TRBV27
D: -
DNA: TGTGCCAGCAGTTTGGGGTGGAACTCTGGAAACACCATATATTTT
CDR3: CASSLGWNSGNTIYF

size: -
J: TRBJ1-1
V: TRBV6-5
D: -
DNA: TGTGCCAGCAACAGCGGGGGGCTAGGCACTGAAGCTTTCTTT
CDR3: CASNSGGLGTEAFF

size: -
J: TRBJ2-2
V: TRBV4-2
D: TRBD1
DNA: TGTGCCAGCAGCCAAGGATGGGGGGATGGGACAGGGGGCAACACCGGGGAGCTGTTTTTT
CDR3: CASSQGWGDGTGGNTGELFF